The clone carrying this T cell receptor beta chain was seen a single time. Antigen specificity is unknown. Sequencing of TCR beta covered CD8+ and CD4+ T cells obtained from blood. TEMRA cells underwent FACS enrichment and CD8+ and CD4+ T cells underwent negative isolation. These data come from a study of CD8 T cells in Susac syndrome. Study in general: Patients with Susac syndrome, at blood draw, were therapy-naive, on corticosteroids, or on intravenous immunoglobulin alone.

General study results and limits: The study's TCR sequencing and HLA analysis covered a relatively small number of individuals, and the study acknowledged this.

Random hexamers served to reverse transcribe about 0.5 to 1 ug RNA. TCRdb analysed the immunoSEQ multiplex PCR reads with MiXCR anew, one entry per CDR3 protein. The sample holds hundreds of thousands of distinct CDR3 sequences, less than 96% seen once. Germline-derived CDR1 and CDR2 are DFQATT and SNEGSKA (reference sequence). Trimming removed 3 bases from V and 0 bases from J, with 18 bases in between. The CDR3 contains 17 residues. The source of this sequence is a human donor with Susac syndrome. The V call is TRBV20-1, the J call TRBJ1-5; D may be TRBD1 (6 bases). Sample: CD4+ T cells from PBMCs. The CDR3 DNA is TGCAGTGCTAGGTCCCCGACAGGCCCGTATAGCAATCAGCCCCAGCATTTT. Its translation: CSARSPTGPYSNQPQHF.